Shown below are 5 T cell receptor beta chains from a single sample sequenced in a study of early T cells in non-severe SARS-CoV-2 infection. TCRdb redid the calling of the 5' RACE reads with MiXCR, one entry per CDR3 protein. The sample yields 65,000 to 80,000 distinct CDR3 sequences, over 10% seen once. The source material was whole blood. The origin of the receptors is an adult who was a healthcare worker with PCR-confirmed SARS-CoV-2 infection or an uninfected control (not recorded which).

The CDR3 loop reads CASSGTPGDTGELFF. Written as DNA, the CDR3 is TGTGCCAGCAGTGGGACCCCGGGAGACACCGGGGAGCTGTTTTTT. J is TRBJ2-2 and V is TRBV2, with a tentative D call TRBD2 (6 bases). Trimming took 4 bases from V and 3 from J, leaving 12 bases between them. This CDR3 spans 15 amino acids. CDR1 is SNHLY, CDR2 FYNNEI, per germline.

There are a few counts of this clonotype. V is TRBV30 and J is TRBJ1-5; D gene uncertain. V was pared by 2 bases and J by 7 bases, with 15 bases between. The CDR3 runs to 14 residues. Germline assignment: CDR1 GTSNPN and CDR2 SVGIG (reference sequence). The CDR3 loop reads CAWSREVSLQPQHF. The CDR3 DNA reads TGTGCCTGGAGTCGGGAAGTATCGCTGCAGCCCCAGCATTTT.

The CDR3 spells CSARLRDTAISNYGYTF. The CDR3 DNA reads as TGCAGTGCTCGGCTGCGAGACACCGCAATCTCTAACTATGGCTACACCTTC. V and J are TRBV20-1 and TRBJ1-2; D remains unclear. CDR3 length: 17 amino acids. Germline CDR1 and CDR2: DFQATT and SNEGSKA (reference sequence). V was pared by 5 bases and J by 0 bases, with 22 bases between.

V gene TRBV10-3 combines with J gene TRBJ2-3; D gene unclear. CDR3 size: 13 residues. Germline V lookup: CDR1 ENHRY, CDR2 SYGVKD. The ends were cut back, 3 bases at V and 0 bases at J, with 4 bases in the middle. The CDR3 DNA reads as TGTGCCATCAGTGATGGCAGCACAGATACGCAGTATTTT. This sequence encodes CAISDGSTDTQYF.

The genes are TRBV4-3 and TRBJ2-7, with D perhaps TRBD2 (5 bases). V shed 2 bases and J shed 6 bases, with 17 bases lying between them. The CDR3 length is 15 residues. The V gene's germline CDR1 is LGHNA and CDR2 YSLEER. The CDR3 loop is CASSQIRSTGIEQYF. The DNA for the CDR3 is TGCGCCAGCAGCCAAATCAGGAGCACGGGGATCGAGCAGTACTTC.